This passage covers 8 T cell receptor beta chains from one sample sequenced in a study of siplizumab effects on memory and regulatory T cells. Method: immunoSEQ multiplex PCR; TCRdb's copy keeps in-frame clones and lacks some. The table has about 69,000 clones, roughly 88% seen once. The sequenced sample was Tregs sorted from blood. Receptors were obtained from a human donor in good health.

V usage is TRBV19 and J usage is TRBJ2-1; 9 bases are shared with TRBD1. This CDR3 has 15 amino acids. V was clipped by 7 bases and J by 8 bases; unmatched bases: 12. Germline lookup yields CDR1 LNHDA and CDR2 SQIVND (reference sequence). CDR3 coding DNA: TGTGCCAGTAATACCCCCGGGACAGGGTGGGATGAGCAGTTCTTC. Its translation is CASNTPGTGWDEQFF.

In this sample, this clone turned up a few times. The chain joins TRBV30 to TRBJ2-2; TRBD2 matches at 12 bases. After removal of 3 bases from V and 4 bases from J, the junction contained 9 bases not matched to a gene. This CDR3 has 17 amino acids. Germline V lookup: CDR1 GTSNPN, CDR2 SVGIG (reference sequence). The CDR3 loop is CAWRGLAGAYGTGELFF. CDR3 in DNA: TGTGCCTGGAGGGGACTAGCGGGTGCGTATGGCACCGGGGAGCTGTTTTTT.

This chain uses TRBV12-5 with TRBJ1-4; 8 bases line up with TRBD1. This CDR3 has 15 amino acids. Germline CDR1 reads LGHNT; CDR2 reads FRNRAP. V lost 1 base, J lost 7 bases, and 5 bases stayed unmatched. The DNA of the CDR3 is TGTGCTAGTGGTTTGGATACAGGGGGGGGTGAAAAACTGTTTTTT. Translating it yields CASGLDTGGGEKLFF.

The sample holds one count of this clone. This chain joins TRBV5-6 and TRBJ1-2; no clear D. V lost 1 base and J 4 bases, leaving 14 bases between the germline ends. Germline V gene data show CDR1 as SGHDT and CDR2 as YYEEEE. The CDR3 has 15 amino acids. CDR3 sequence: CASSLLGSRAYGYTF. The CDR3 bases are TGTGCCAGCAGCTTGTTGGGCAGTCGAGCCTATGGCTACACCTTC.

The chain has TRBV27 and TRBJ2-7; 11 bases align to TRBD2. Germline CDR1 reads MNHEY; CDR2 reads SMNVEV (reference sequence). V shed 1 base and J 6 bases; nucleotides not matched to a gene: 2. This CDR3 contains 14 residues. The CDR3 region is CASSLLTSGTEQYF. CDR3 nucleotides: TGTGCCAGCAGTTTATTGACTAGCGGGACCGAGCAGTACTTC.

The chain recombines TRBV6-1 with TRBJ1-2, with D perhaps TRBD1 (5 bases). CDR3 length equals 13 residues. Germline V gene sequence: CDR1 MNHNS, CDR2 SASEGT. Trimming left V 6 bases short and J 5 bases short, with 13 bases between. CDR3 DNA: TGTGCCAGCAGCACAGTCCCAGGGTATGGCTACACCTTC. Its translation is CASSTVPGYGYTF.

The rearrangement uses TRBV7-2 and TRBJ1-2, with D tentatively TRBD1 (5 bases). The CDR3 runs to 14 residues. The ends were cut back, 3 bases at V and 8 bases at J, with 16 bases in the middle. Germline values: CDR1 SGHTA, CDR2 FQGNSA. This CDR3 is CASSFTGARRGYTF. The CDR3 DNA sequence: TGTGCCAGCAGCTTTACTGGGGCGCGGAGGGGCTACACCTTC.

The genes are TRBV29-1 and TRBJ2-5; tentatively, D is TRBD2 (6 bases). The CDR3 covers 17 residues. V lost 4 bases and J 7 bases, leaving 28 bases between the germline ends. Germline lookup yields CDR1 SQVTM and CDR2 ANQGSEA. The CDR3 here is CSVGPLASATIPGTQYF. CDR3 bases: TGCAGCGTTGGACCTTTGGCTAGCGCGACTATACCAGGGACCCAGTACTTC.